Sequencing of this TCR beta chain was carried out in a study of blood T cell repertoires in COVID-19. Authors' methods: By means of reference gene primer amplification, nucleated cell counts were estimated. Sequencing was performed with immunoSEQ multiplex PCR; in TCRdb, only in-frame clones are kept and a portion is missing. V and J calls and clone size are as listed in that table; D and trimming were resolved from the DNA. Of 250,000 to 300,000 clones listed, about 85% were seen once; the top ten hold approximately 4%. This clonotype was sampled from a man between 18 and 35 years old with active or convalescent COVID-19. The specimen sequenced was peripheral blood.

Here the CDR3 reads CASSESGGSYTF. The CDR3 DNA follows: TGCGCCAGCAGTGAGTCCGGGGGTAGCTACACCTTC. V usage is TRBV10-2 and J usage is TRBJ1-2; D may be TRBD1 (5 bases). The V gene lost 0 bases and the J gene lost 9 bases, with 8 bases spanning the gap. The CDR3 spans 12 residues. Germline V lookup: CDR1 WSHSY, CDR2 SAAADI.